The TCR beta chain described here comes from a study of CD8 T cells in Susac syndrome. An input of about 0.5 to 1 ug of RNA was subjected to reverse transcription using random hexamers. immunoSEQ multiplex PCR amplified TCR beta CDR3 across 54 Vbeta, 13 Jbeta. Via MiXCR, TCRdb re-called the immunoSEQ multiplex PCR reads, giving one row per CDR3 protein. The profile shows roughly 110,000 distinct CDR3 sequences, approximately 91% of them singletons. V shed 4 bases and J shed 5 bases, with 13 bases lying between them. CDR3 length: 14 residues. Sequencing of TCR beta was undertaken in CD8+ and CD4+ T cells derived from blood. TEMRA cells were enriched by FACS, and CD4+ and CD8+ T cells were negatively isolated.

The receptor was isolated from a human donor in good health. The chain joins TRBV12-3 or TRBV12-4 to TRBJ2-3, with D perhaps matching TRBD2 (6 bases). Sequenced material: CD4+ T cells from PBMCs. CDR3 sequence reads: CASSSGTRRDTQYF. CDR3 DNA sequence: TGTGCCAGCAGTTCGGGGACTCGCCGAGATACGCAGTATTTT.